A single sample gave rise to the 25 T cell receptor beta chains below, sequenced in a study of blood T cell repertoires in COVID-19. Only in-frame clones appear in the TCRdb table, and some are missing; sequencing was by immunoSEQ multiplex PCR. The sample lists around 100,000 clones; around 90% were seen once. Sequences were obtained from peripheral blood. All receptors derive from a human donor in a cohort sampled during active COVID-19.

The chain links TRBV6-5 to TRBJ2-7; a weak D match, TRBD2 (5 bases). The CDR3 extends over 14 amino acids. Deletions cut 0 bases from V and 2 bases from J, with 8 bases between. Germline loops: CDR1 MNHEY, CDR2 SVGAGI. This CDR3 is CASSYSGLTYEQYF. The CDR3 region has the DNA TGTGCCAGCAGTTACTCCGGACTTACCTACGAGCAGTACTTC.

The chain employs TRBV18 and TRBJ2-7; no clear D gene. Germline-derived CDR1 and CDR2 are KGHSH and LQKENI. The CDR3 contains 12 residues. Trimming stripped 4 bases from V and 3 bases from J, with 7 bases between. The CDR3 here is CASSLEHYEQYF. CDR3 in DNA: TGTGCCAGCTCACTGGAGCACTACGAGCAGTACTTC.

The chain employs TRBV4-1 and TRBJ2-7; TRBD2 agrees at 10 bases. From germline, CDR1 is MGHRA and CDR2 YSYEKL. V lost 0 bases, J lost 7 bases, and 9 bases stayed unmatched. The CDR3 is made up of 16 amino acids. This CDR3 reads CASSQEPLAGAFEQYF. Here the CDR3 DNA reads TGCGCCAGCAGCCAAGAGCCCCTAGCGGGAGCTTTTGAGCAGTACTTC.

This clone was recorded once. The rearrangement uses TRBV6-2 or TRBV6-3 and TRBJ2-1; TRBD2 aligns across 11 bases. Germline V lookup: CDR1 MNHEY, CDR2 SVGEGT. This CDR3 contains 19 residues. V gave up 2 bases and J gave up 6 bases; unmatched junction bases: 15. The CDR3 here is CASSYKRLAGLQTPNEQFF. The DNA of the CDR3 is TGTGCCAGCAGTTACAAACGACTAGCGGGACTCCAGACCCCCAATGAGCAGTTCTTC.

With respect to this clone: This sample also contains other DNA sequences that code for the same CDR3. CDR3 coding DNA: TGTGCCAGCAGCGTAGACTGGCGGGGGGCTGAAGCTTTCTTT. It codes for CASSVDWRGAEAFF. This chain links TRBV9 with TRBJ1-1; TRBD1 is a possible D gene (5 bases). The CDR3 is 14 residues long. CDR1 is SGDLS and CDR2 is YYNGEE in the germline V gene. V was clipped by 0 bases and J by 6 bases, with 12 bases between them.

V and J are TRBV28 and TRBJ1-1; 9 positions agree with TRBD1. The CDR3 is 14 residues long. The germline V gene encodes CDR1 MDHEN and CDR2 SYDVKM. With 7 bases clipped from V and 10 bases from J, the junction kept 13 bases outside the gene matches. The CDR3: CASTFGGATGGAFF. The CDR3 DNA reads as TGTGCCAGCACCTTTGGAGGTGCGACAGGGGGAGCTTTCTTT.

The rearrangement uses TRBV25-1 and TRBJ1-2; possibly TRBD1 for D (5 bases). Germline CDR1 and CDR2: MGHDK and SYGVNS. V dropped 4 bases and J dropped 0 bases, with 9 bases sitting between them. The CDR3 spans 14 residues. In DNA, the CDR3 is TGTGCCAGCAGTGTAACAGGAGCTAACTATGGCTACACCTTC. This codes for CASSVTGANYGYTF.

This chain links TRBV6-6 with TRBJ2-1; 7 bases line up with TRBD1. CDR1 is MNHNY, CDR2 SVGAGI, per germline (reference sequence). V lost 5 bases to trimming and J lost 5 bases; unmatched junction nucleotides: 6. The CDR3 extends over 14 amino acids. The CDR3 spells CASSLRGQNNEQFF. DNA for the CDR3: TGTGCCAGCAGTCTTAGGGGACAGAACAATGAGCAGTTCTTC.

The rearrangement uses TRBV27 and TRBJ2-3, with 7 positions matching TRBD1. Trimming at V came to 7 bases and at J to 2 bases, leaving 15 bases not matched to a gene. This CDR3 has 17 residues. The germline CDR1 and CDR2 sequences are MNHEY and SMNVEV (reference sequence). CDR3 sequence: CASNNQRGQGDTDTQYF. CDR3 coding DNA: TGTGCCAGCAACAATCAAAGGGGGCAGGGGGACACAGATACGCAGTATTTT.

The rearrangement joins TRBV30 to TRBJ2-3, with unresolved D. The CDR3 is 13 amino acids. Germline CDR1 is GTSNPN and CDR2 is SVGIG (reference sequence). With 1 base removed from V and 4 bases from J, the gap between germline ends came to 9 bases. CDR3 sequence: CAWSERFPDTQYF. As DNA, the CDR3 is TGTGCCTGGAGTGAGAGGTTCCCAGATACGCAGTATTTT.

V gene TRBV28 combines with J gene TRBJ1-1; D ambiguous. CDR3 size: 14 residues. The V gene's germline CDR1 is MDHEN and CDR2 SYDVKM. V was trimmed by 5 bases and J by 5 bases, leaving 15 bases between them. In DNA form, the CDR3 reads TGTGCCAGCAGTCTCCCCCGGAGGGTTACTGAAGCTTTCTTT. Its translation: CASSLPRRVTEAFF.

As DNA, the CDR3 is TGTGCCAGCAGTTTAAGGACTAGCGGGAGGCCTAGCTCCTACAATGAGCAGTTCTTC. This encodes CASSLRTSGRPSSYNEQFF. V usage is TRBV28 and J usage is TRBJ2-1; 14 nucleotides align to TRBD2. J lost 0 bases, V lost 2 bases, and 6 bases had no gene match. The CDR3 totals 19 residues. The germline V gene has CDR1 MDHEN and CDR2 SYDVKM.

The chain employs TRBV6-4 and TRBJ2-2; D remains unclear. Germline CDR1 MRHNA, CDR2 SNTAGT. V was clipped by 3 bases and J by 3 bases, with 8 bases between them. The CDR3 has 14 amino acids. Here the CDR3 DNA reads TGTGCCAGCAGTGAACTACCTGACACCGGGGAGCTGTTTTTT. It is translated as CASSELPDTGELFF.

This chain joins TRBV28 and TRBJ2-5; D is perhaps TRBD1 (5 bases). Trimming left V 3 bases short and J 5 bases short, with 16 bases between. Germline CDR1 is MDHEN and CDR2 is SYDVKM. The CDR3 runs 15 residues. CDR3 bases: TGTGCCAGCAGTTTTGGGGTCCTCCAGGGTGAGACCCAGTACTTC. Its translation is CASSFGVLQGETQYF.

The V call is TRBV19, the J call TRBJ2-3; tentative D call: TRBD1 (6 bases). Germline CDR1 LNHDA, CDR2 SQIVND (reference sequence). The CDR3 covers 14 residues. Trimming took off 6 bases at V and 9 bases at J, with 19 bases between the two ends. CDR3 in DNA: TGTGCCAGTAGCCGGGCCTCAATGGGGGCGACGCAGTATTTT. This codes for CASSRASMGATQYF.

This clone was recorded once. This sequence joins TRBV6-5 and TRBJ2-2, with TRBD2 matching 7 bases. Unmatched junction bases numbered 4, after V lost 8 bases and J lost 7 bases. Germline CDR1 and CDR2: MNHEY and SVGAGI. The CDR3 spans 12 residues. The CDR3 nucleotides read TGTGCCAGCGGGGAGGGGTACGGGGAGCTGTTTTTT. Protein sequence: CASGEGYGELFF.

The CDR3 DNA follows: TGCAGTGCTAGTCGGAGGGGTGGCGGCACTGAAGCTTTCTTT. Amino acid sequence: CSASRRGGGTEAFF. This chain links TRBV20-1 with TRBJ1-1, with D maybe TRBD1 (5 bases). The germline V gene encodes CDR1 DFQATT and CDR2 SNEGSKA (reference sequence). The CDR3 has 14 residues. Trimming shortened V by 3 bases and J by 4 bases, and 15 bases separated the two germline ends.

CDR3 loop: CASRGDRRDEAFF. CDR3 in DNA: TGTGCCAGCAGGGGTGACAGACGTGATGAAGCTTTCTTT. The J gene is TRBJ1-1, the V gene TRBV28; a possible D gene is TRBD1 (5 bases). Germline V gene data show CDR1 as MDHEN and CDR2 as SYDVKM. The CDR3 has 13 amino acids. With 6 bases removed from V and 7 bases from J, the gap between germline ends came to 15 bases.

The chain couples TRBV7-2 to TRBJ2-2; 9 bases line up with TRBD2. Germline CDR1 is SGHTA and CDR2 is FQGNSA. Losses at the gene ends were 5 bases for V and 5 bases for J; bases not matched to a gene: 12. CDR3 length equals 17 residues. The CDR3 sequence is CASSLERGDSGTGELFF. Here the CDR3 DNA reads TGTGCCAGCAGCCTTGAGCGGGGGGACTCAGGAACCGGGGAGCTGTTTTTT.

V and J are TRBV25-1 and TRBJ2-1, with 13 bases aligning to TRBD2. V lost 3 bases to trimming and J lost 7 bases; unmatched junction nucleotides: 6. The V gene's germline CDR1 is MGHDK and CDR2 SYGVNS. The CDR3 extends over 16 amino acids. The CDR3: CASSELGTSGTNEQFF. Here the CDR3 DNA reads TGTGCCAGCAGTGAGCTCGGGACTAGCGGGACGAATGAGCAGTTCTTC.

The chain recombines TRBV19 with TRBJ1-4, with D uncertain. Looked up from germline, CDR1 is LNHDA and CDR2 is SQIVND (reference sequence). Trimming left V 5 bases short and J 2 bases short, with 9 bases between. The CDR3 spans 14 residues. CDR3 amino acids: CASSPGFTNEKLFF. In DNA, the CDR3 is TGTGCCAGTAGTCCGGGGTTTACTAATGAAAAACTGTTTTTT.

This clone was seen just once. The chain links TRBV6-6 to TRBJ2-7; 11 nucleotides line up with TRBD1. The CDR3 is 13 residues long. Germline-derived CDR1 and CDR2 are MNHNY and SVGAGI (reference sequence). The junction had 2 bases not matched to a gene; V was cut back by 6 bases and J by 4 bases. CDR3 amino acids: CASSRDRGYEQYF. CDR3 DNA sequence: TGTGCCAGCAGCCGGGACAGGGGGTACGAGCAGTACTTC.

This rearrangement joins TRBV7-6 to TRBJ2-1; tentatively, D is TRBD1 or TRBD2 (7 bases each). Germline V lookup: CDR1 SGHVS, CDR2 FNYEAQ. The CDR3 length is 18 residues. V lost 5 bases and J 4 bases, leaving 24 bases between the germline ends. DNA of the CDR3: TGTGCCAGCAGCCTAGGGGGCGCGGGGGCCGAACTATACAATGAGCAGTTCTTC. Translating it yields CASSLGGAGAELYNEQFF.

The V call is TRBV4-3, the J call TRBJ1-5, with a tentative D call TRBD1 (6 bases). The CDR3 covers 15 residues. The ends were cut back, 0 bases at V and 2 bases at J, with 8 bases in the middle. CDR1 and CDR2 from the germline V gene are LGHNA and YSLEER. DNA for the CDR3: TGCGCCAGCAGCCAAGATAGGACAGGCAATCAGCCCCAGCATTTT. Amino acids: CASSQDRTGNQPQHF.

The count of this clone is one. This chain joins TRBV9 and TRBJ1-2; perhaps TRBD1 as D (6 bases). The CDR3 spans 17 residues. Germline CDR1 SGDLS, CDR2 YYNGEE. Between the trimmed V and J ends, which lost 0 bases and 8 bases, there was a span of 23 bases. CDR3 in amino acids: CASSVGPKDSSQGGYTF. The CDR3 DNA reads TGTGCCAGCAGCGTAGGGCCCAAGGACAGTTCTCAGGGAGGCTACACCTTC. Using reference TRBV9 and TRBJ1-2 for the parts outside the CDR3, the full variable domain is DSGVTQTPKHLITATGQRVTLRCSPRSGDLSVYWYQQSLDQGLQFLIQYYNGEERAKGNILERFSAQQFPDLHSELNLSSLELGDSALYFCASSVGPKDSSQGGYTFGSGTRLTVV.